This is a list of T cell receptor beta chains from one sample in a study of persistence of HIV-infected CD4 T cells. Sequenced by immunoSEQ multiplex PCR; TCRdb stores in-frame clones only, minus some. The top ten hold about 3% of the sample, which has 48,000 or so clones, over 70% seen once. These receptors have no known antigen. The sequenced sample was CD4+ T cells sorted from PBMCs after roughly 17-hour stimulation, obtained from a patient who received antiretroviral therapy. The receptors derive from an adult man with HIV who was CMV-seropositive. The CDR3 runs from the conserved cysteine through the conserved F or W. A D gene is named only where the DNA matches it firmly. Expanded clones get a size class; other rows say once, few or many, or leave the size out.

cdr3_nt	cdr3_aa	v_call	j_call	clone_size	d_call
TGTGCCAGCAGCCAAAGAAACACGGGTGGCTACACCTTC	CASSQRNTGGYTF	TRBV3-1/TRBV3-2	TRBJ1-2	NA	NA
TGTGCCAGCAGCTTGAGTGGGGGCGTCGGCAAAAACATTCAGTACTTC	CASSLSGGVGKNIQYF	TRBV5-5	TRBJ2-4	once	NA
TGTGCCAGCAGCTCCGGGACCGTCCCCTACGAGCAGTACTTC	CASSSGTVPYEQYF	TRBV5-4	TRBJ2-7	once	NA
TGTGCCAGCAGCCCTCGAGAGGGGTGGGATCAGCCCCAGCATTTT	CASSPREGWDQPQHF	TRBV7-8	TRBJ1-5	few	NA
TGTGCCAGCAGTGAAGCGTGGGGCGGTACCGGGGAGCTGTTTTTT	CASSEAWGGTGELFF	TRBV6-1	TRBJ2-2	NA	NA
TGTGCCAGCAGCTTAGTTCTGGACAGGGGGCTGGATGGCTACACCTTC	CASSLVLDRGLDGYTF	TRBV7-2	TRBJ1-2	NA	TRBD1
TGTGCCAGCAGTGTAGGGCACTTCAATCAGCCCCAGCATTTT	CASSVGHFNQPQHF	TRBV2	TRBJ1-5	once	NA
TGTGCCAGCTCACCCTACCCCCAGGGGGCCTCCTCTGGGGCCAACGTCCTGACTTTC	CASSPYPQGASSGANVLTF	TRBV18	TRBJ2-6	NA	TRBD1
TGTGCCAGCAGTTCGGACAGGAGCTCCTACAATGAGCAGTTCTTC	CASSSDRSSYNEQFF	TRBV6-5	TRBJ2-1	few	TRBD1
TGTGCCTGGAGTGTACTCCCAGCATATAGCAATCAGCCCCAGCATTTT	CAWSVLPAYSNQPQHF	TRBV30	TRBJ1-5	few	NA
TGTGCCAGCAGCTTGGGAAGAAAAGAGACCCAGTACTTC	CASSLGRKETQYF	TRBV7-2	TRBJ2-5	NA	NA
TGTGCCAGCAGAGGGCTAAGGGGGCAAGAGACCCAGTACTTC	CASRGLRGQETQYF	TRBV6-5	TRBJ2-5	NA	NA
TGTGCCATCAGTGCTACAGTCCAGAATCAGCCCCAGCATTTT	CAISATVQNQPQHF	TRBV10-3	TRBJ1-5	once	NA
TGTGCCAGCAGCTTGGGGACGATGAACACTGAAGCTTTCTTT	CASSLGTMNTEAFF	TRBV5-6	TRBJ1-1	NA	NA